This record looks at one T cell receptor (beta chain) sequence and its context. This specimen comes from a study of blood T cell repertoires in COVID-19. In the study overall: COVID-19 samples, acute and convalescent, were from the United States, Italy and Spain.

The data were produced by immunoSEQ multiplex PCR, yet TCRdb's version contains in-frame clones alone and is incomplete. Here the sample spans 100,000 to 150,000 clones, 86% being singletons. Germline V CDR1 and CDR2: MDHEN, SYDVKM. The trim removed 5 bases at V and 5 bases at J, leaving 6 bases unmatched. The CDR3 runs 16 residues. The sample was peripheral blood. The source of this sequence is a human donor in a cohort sampled during active COVID-19. The rearrangement uses TRBV28 and TRBJ2-1; 13 bases are a match to TRBD2. This chain's CDR3 is CASSPPGLAGDNEQFF. CDR3 DNA: TGTGCCAGCAGTCCCCCCGGACTAGCGGGAGACAATGAGCAGTTCTTC.